These 7 T cell receptor beta chains were sequenced from one sample in a study of identical twins. TCRdb independently ran MiXCR on the 5' RACE reads; one entry per CDR3 protein. The data hold about 240,000 distinct CDR3 sequences, with about 13% observed a single time. The same specimen was also included in a second study, on yellow fever vaccine responses in identical twins.

Input material: memory (CD45RO+) T cells sorted from blood. Receptor source: a woman aged 18-30 years in good health.

This clonotype has at least ten counts. This chain links TRBV28 with TRBJ2-1; D is ambiguous. The CDR3 sequence is 15 residues long. The germline V and J ends were trimmed by 6 bases and 0 bases, with 12 bases remaining between them. The germline CDR1 and CDR2 sequences are MDHEN and SYDVKM. The CDR3 is CASRTDPSSYNEQFF. The CDR3 DNA sequence: TGTGCCAGCAGAACGGACCCAAGCTCCTACAATGAGCAGTTCTTC.

This clonotype was seen ten or more times. The rearrangement links TRBV12-3 or TRBV12-4 to TRBJ1-6; D not certain. The CDR3 extends over 13 amino acids. The V gene lost 6 bases and the J gene lost 7 bases, with 10 bases spanning the gap. The chain's CDR3 is CASRLEQNSPLHF. The CDR3, as DNA: TGTGCCAGCAGACTAGAACAGAATTCACCCCTCCACTTT.

About this clonotype itself: Its ends do not fully match the called genes, so a read error is possible. V usage is TRBV29-1 and J usage is TRBJ2-2, with a tentative D call TRBD1 (6 bases). There are 15 residues in the CDR3. Germline CDR1 is SQVTM and CDR2 is ANQGSEA. CDR3: CGVGLLSTGAGELFF. CDR3 bases: TGCGGCGTTGGTCTCCTCTCGACAGGCGCCGGGGAGCTGTTTTTT.

This clonotype was observed at least ten times. The chain has TRBV7-9 and TRBJ1-4, with no clear D. The CDR3 has 13 residues. The germline CDR1 and CDR2 sequences are SEHNR and FQNEAQ (reference sequence). V was pared by 5 bases and J by 3 bases, with 7 bases between. The CDR3 DNA reads as TGTGCCAGCAGCCCAGGAGCTAATGAAAAACTGTTTTTT. Amino acid sequence: CASSPGANEKLFF.

In this sample, this clonotype turned up many times. The chain has TRBV29-1 and TRBJ1-1; D remains ambiguous. The CDR3 sequence is 12 residues long. Per germline, CDR1 SQVTM and CDR2 ANQGSEA. V lost 4 bases and J lost 4, with 10 bases in between. This CDR3 reads CSVASVSTEAFF. The CDR3 DNA reads TGCAGCGTTGCTTCAGTATCCACTGAAGCTTTCTTT.

V and J are TRBV15 and TRBJ2-6; D perhaps matches TRBD2 (5 bases). The V and J ends lost 8 bases and 0 bases respectively, with 11 bases between them. Germline-derived CDR1 and CDR2 are LNHNV and YYDKDF (reference sequence). The CDR3 is 15 residues long. The CDR3: CATGGAGSGANVLTF. The CDR3 DNA is TGTGCCACCGGCGGTGCGGGCTCTGGGGCCAACGTCCTGACTTTC.

The sample holds many counts of this clonotype. The chain has TRBV20-1 and TRBJ2-7; TRBD2 might be the D (6 bases). The CDR3 is 14 residues long. V gave up 1 base and J gave up 4 bases, with 14 bases separating them. The germline V gene has CDR1 DFQATT and CDR2 SNEGSKA (reference sequence). In DNA form, the CDR3 reads TGCAGTGCTAGAGTCGCGGGGCGGGATTACGAGCAGTACTTC. This gives the protein CSARVAGRDYEQYF.